The 25 T cell receptor beta chains below all came from one sample that was sequenced in a study of CD8 T cells in ankylosing spondylitis. Study-wide results and limits: Ankylosing spondylitis blood appeared to be characterized by a TCR beta motif of 7 to 9 highly homologous variants.

TCRdb analysed the 5' RACE reads with MiXCR anew, one entry per CDR3 protein. The sample consists of 220,000 or so distinct CDR3 sequences, about a sixth of them appearing once. These receptors are not linked to any known antigen. Input material: blood, either unsorted or a sorted T cell fraction (not recorded which). These receptors were collected from a male donor with ankylosing spondylitis.

This sequence joins TRBV5-5 and TRBJ1-4; 7 nucleotides agree with TRBD1. V was pared by 4 bases and J by 5 bases, with 8 bases of the junction left unmatched. The germline CDR1 and CDR2 sequences are SGHKS and YYEKEE (reference sequence). CDR3 length equals 15 residues. This chain's CDR3 is CASSPITGVNEKLFF. In DNA, the CDR3 is TGTGCCAGCAGCCCTATTACAGGGGTGAATGAAAAACTGTTTTTT.

This clonotype was observed a handful of times. This chain uses TRBV20-1 with TRBJ2-1; either TRBD1 or TRBD2 may fit D (7 bases each). Germline lookup yields CDR1 DFQATT and CDR2 SNEGSKA (reference sequence). CDR3 length: 13 residues. V lost 5 bases, J lost 9 bases, and 17 bases lay in between. In DNA form, the CDR3 reads TGCAGTGCTCGGGAGGACAACAGGGGTGAGCAGTTCTTC. This codes for CSAREDNRGEQFF.

CDR3 DNA: TGTGCCAGCAGCTATCTGCGGGACACTAGCACAGATACGCAGTATTTT. Protein: CASSYLRDTSTDTQYF. The chain links TRBV7-8 to TRBJ2-3; D possibly uses TRBD1 or TRBD2 (6 bases each). Trimming took 4 bases from V and 0 from J, leaving 14 bases between them. The CDR3 contains 16 residues. Germline V gene sequence: CDR1 SGHVS, CDR2 FQNEAQ.

CDR3 DNA sequence: TGTGCCAGCAGCCAAGAATTAGCTAAAGATGAAAAACTGTTTTTT. Residues: CASSQELAKDEKLFF. The chain joins TRBV3-1 to TRBJ1-4; D is uncertain. Trimming stripped 0 bases from V and 6 bases from J, with 11 bases between. This CDR3 region has 15 residues. Germline CDR1 reads LGHDT; CDR2 reads YNNKEL (reference sequence).

In this sample, this clonotype turned up a few times. The chain uses TRBV5-1 and TRBJ2-1; 9 nucleotides line up with TRBD2. The V gene end was trimmed by 0 bases and the J gene end by 4 bases; junction bases not matched to a gene: 5. CDR1 is SGHRS and CDR2 is YFSETQ in the germline V gene. CDR3 length: 16 amino acids. DNA of the CDR3: TGCGCCAGCAGCTTGGAGGCGGGAGGGGTGTACAATGAGCAGTTCTTC. Residues: CASSLEAGGVYNEQFF.

The chain couples TRBV19 to TRBJ2-7; unclear D gene. Germline assignment: CDR1 LNHDA and CDR2 SQIVND (reference sequence). The CDR3 consists of 14 residues. The V end was cut by 4 bases, the J end by 3 bases, with 13 bases between. The CDR3 DNA is TGTGCCAGTAGTAACCGGGCAGAATACTACGAGCAGTACTTC. Its translation: CASSNRAEYYEQYF.

This clonotype has a handful of counts. The chain uses TRBV13 and TRBJ2-1; TRBD2 aligns across 12 bases. The trim removed 5 bases at V and 4 bases at J, leaving 6 bases unmatched. The CDR3 loop spans 16 amino acids. Germline V gene data show CDR1 as PRHDT and CDR2 as FYEKMQ (reference sequence). CDR3 region: CASSTLAGGPYNEQFF. The CDR3 DNA reads as TGTGCCAGCAGCACCCTAGCGGGAGGGCCATACAATGAGCAGTTCTTC.

The chain links TRBV7-2 to TRBJ2-3; D is possibly TRBD1 (5 bases). Germline-derived CDR1 and CDR2 are SGHTA and FQGNSA. The CDR3 covers 14 residues. The ends were cut back, 4 bases at V and 4 bases at J, with 12 bases in the middle. The CDR3 loop is CASSSGPGSDTQYF. The CDR3, as DNA: TGTGCCAGCAGCTCAGGACCAGGGTCAGATACGCAGTATTTT. Looking up the rest from reference TRBV7-2 and TRBJ2-3 gives the full variable domain: GAGVSQSPSNKVTEKGKDVELRCDPISGHTALYWYRQSLGQGLEFLIYFQGNSAPDKSGLPSDRFSAERTGGSVSTLTIQRTQQEDSAVYLCASSSGPGSDTQYFGPGTRLTVL.

This clonotype has a handful of counts. This chain uses TRBV12-3 or TRBV12-4 with TRBJ2-1; tentatively, D is TRBD1 or TRBD2 (5 bases each). V lost 5 bases and J lost 5, with 16 bases in between. The CDR3 is 15 amino acids. CDR3: CASSDTGTADNEQFF. The DNA of the CDR3 is TGTGCCAGCAGTGATACCGGGACGGCGGACAATGAGCAGTTCTTC.

The rearrangement joins TRBV11-2 to TRBJ2-1, with 8 bases fitting TRBD1. Germline-derived CDR1 and CDR2 are SGHAT and FQNNGV. CDR3 length equals 11 residues. CDR3 in amino acids: CGTGYFNEQFF. DNA of the CDR3: TGTGGGACAGGGTATTTCAATGAGCAGTTCTTC.

This clonotype was found many times. V and J are TRBV20-1 and TRBJ2-7; TRBD1 aligns across 8 bases. The germline CDR1 and CDR2 sequences are DFQATT and SNEGSKA (reference sequence). Unmatched junction bases numbered 7, after V lost 1 base and J lost 5 bases. This CDR3 region has 14 residues. The CDR3 region has the DNA TGCAGTGCTAGAGCCCCGACAGGGGAGGACGAGCAGTACTTC. As protein: CSARAPTGEDEQYF.

This clonotype was seen a few times. The genes are TRBV29-1 and TRBJ1-6; D unresolved. V was trimmed by 5 bases and J by 7 bases, leaving 12 bases between them. This CDR3 contains 13 residues. Germline values: CDR1 SQVTM, CDR2 ANQGSEA. The CDR3 coding sequence is TGCAGCGTTTTAGGAGAAGGAAATTCACCCCTCCACTTT. Translation gives CSVLGEGNSPLHF.

This clonotype occurred a few times. The J gene is TRBJ2-3, the V gene TRBV11-2; D is undetermined. The length of the CDR3 is 14 residues. Deletions cut 5 bases from V and 0 bases from J, with 9 bases between. The V gene's germline CDR1 is SGHAT and CDR2 FQNNGV. The CDR3 sequence is CASSTILSTDTQYF. The CDR3 region has the DNA TGTGCCAGCAGCACAATACTAAGCACAGATACGCAGTATTTT.

The rearrangement links TRBV12-3 or TRBV12-4 to TRBJ2-3, with D maybe TRBD2 (7 bases). The CDR3 is 18 residues long. The V and J ends lost 3 bases and 6 bases respectively, with 25 bases between them. CDR3 sequence (DNA): TGTGCCAGCAGTTTTTCGGGTCCCACGGGAGAGGGGGGGGATACGCAGTATTTT. Protein: CASSFSGPTGEGGDTQYF.

The V call is TRBV9, the J call TRBJ1-1; no clear D. Trimming took 0 bases from V and 0 from J, leaving 9 bases between them. The V gene's germline CDR1 is SGDLS and CDR2 YYNGEE. This CDR3 spans 15 amino acids. The DNA of the CDR3 is TGTGCCAGCAGCGTAGAACCAGGACTGAACACTGAAGCTTTCTTT. It codes for CASSVEPGLNTEAFF.

The chain uses TRBV7-9 and TRBJ2-1; perhaps TRBD2 as D (6 bases). This CDR3 region has 14 residues. Looked up from germline, CDR1 is SEHNR and CDR2 is FQNEAQ (reference sequence). Trimming removed 5 bases from V and 7 bases from J, with 15 bases in between. The CDR3 sequence is CASSDDIAANEQFF. As DNA, the CDR3 is TGTGCCAGCAGCGACGATATAGCGGCAAATGAGCAGTTCTTC.

This clonotype has just a few counts. The DNA for the CDR3 is TGCGCCAGCAGCTTTGGACAGGGACGGCCAGAGACCCAGTACTTC. This sequence encodes CASSFGQGRPETQYF. The genes are TRBV5-1 and TRBJ2-5, with 8 bases that match TRBD1. V dropped 2 bases and J dropped 4; count of bases not matched to a gene: 7. CDR3 length: 15 amino acids. The germline CDR1 and CDR2 sequences are SGHRS and YFSETQ. The entire variable domain, with the rest obtained from reference TRBV5-1 and TRBJ2-5, is as follows: KAGVTQTPRYLIKTRGQQVTLSCSPISGHRSVSWYQQTPGQGLQFLFEYFSETQRNKGNFPGRFSGRQFSNSRSEMNVSTLELGDSALYLCASSFGQGRPETQYFGPGTRLLVL.

This chain's CDR3 is CASSGTVTYGYTF. The CDR3, as DNA: TGTGCCAGTAGTGGGACAGTGACGTATGGCTACACCTTC. V is TRBV19 and J is TRBJ1-2, with 7 nucleotides matching TRBD1. Trimming at V came to 5 bases and at J to 5 bases, leaving 5 bases not matched to a gene. The CDR3 spans 13 residues. The germline V gene has CDR1 LNHDA and CDR2 SQIVND (reference sequence).

This clonotype was seen more than once but under ten times. This chain links TRBV6-1 with TRBJ2-1, with D perhaps TRBD2 (6 bases). Germline-derived CDR1 and CDR2 are MNHNS and SASEGT. The V gene lost 5 bases and the J gene lost 4 bases, with 15 bases spanning the gap. The CDR3 totals 15 residues. The CDR3 region is CASSPETSLYNEQFF. The CDR3 DNA is TGTGCCAGCAGTCCAGAGACTAGTCTGTACAATGAGCAGTTCTTC.

The rearrangement links TRBV12-3 or TRBV12-4 to TRBJ2-3; TRBD2 matches at 8 bases. Trimming cost V 8 bases and J 3 bases; bases outside gene matches: 7. This CDR3 has 14 amino acids. The CDR3 coding sequence is TGTGCCAGCGGGTTCGGCGGGAGGACAGATACGCAGTATTTT. Protein: CASGFGGRTDTQYF.

The chain joins TRBV12-3 or TRBV12-4 to TRBJ2-1; D not resolved. Trimming removed 6 bases at V and 8 bases at J, with 11 bases between. There are 12 residues in the CDR3. CDR3 loop: CASRNLGDEQFF. CDR3 in DNA: TGTGCCAGCAGAAACCTAGGCGATGAGCAGTTCTTC.

The table lists this clonotype with a few counts. The chain recombines TRBV20-1 with TRBJ1-1; weak D call: TRBD1 (6 bases). CDR1 is DFQATT and CDR2 is SNEGSKA in the germline V gene (reference sequence). This CDR3 comprises 13 residues. V was shortened by 6 bases and J by 4 bases, with 15 bases between the two germline ends. The CDR3 nucleotides are TGCAGTGCCGCCTCACACAGGGTCACTGAAGCTTTCTTT. The encoded protein is CSAASHRVTEAFF.

V is TRBV12-3 or TRBV12-4 and J is TRBJ2-1, with TRBD1 identical over 8 bases. This CDR3 contains 15 residues. The V segment lost 2 bases and the J segment 4 bases; nucleotides outside the gene matches: 4. The CDR3 DNA is TGTGCCAGCAGTTTACAGGGGGCCTTGTACAATGAGCAGTTCTTC. Translation: CASSLQGALYNEQFF.

Worth noting for this clonotype: Sequence at one end of the junction differs from germline and may be a read error. The rearrangement links TRBV12-3 or TRBV12-4 to TRBJ2-5, with 13 bases lining up with TRBD2. The CDR3 length is 19 residues. In DNA form, the CDR3 reads TGTGCCTGCAGCACTAGATACCCCTCCGGGACTAGCGGGGACGAGACCCAGTACTTC. Amino acids: CACSTRYPSGTSGDETQYF.

V usage is TRBV4-2 and J usage is TRBJ2-1; no definite D call. The CDR3 spans 16 residues. The V end was cut by 0 bases, the J end by 6 bases, with 15 bases between. CDR1 is LGHNA and CDR2 is YNFKEQ in the germline V gene. The CDR3 protein is CASSQEAPDYSNEQFF. CDR3 DNA sequence: TGTGCCAGCAGCCAAGAGGCCCCTGATTACTCCAATGAGCAGTTCTTC.